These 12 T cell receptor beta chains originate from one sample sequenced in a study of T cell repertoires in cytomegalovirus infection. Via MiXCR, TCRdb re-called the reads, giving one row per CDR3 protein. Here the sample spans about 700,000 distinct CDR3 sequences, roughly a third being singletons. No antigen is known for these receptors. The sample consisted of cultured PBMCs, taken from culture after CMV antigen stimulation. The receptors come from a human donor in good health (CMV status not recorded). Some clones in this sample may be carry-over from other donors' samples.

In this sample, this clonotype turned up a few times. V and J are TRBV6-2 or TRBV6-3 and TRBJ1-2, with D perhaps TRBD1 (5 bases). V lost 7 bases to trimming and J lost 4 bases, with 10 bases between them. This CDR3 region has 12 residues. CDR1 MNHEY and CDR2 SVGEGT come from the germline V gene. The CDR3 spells CASKTDTYGYTF. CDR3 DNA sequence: TGTGCCAGCAAGACGGACACCTATGGCTACACCTTC.

In DNA, the CDR3 is TGTGCCAGCAGCGCTGGACTAGCGGGAGGGGCAGATACGCAGTATTTT. It translates to CASSAGLAGGADTQYF. V is TRBV2 and J is TRBJ2-3; 15 nucleotides align to TRBD2. The CDR3 is 16 residues long. Germline V gene sequence: CDR1 SNHLY, CDR2 FYNNEI. J was trimmed by 4 bases and V by 6 bases; bases with no gene match: 5.

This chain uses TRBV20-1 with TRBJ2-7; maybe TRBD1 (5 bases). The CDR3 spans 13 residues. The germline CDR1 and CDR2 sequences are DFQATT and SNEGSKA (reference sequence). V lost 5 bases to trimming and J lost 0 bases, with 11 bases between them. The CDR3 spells CSASPDNSYEQYF. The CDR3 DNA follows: TGCAGTGCTTCTCCGGACAACTCCTACGAGCAGTACTTC.

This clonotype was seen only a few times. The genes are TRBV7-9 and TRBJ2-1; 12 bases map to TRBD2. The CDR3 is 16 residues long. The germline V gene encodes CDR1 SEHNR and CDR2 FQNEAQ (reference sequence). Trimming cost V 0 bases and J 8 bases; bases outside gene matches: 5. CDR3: CASSLAVGTSGHEQFF. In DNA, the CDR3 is TGTGCCAGCAGCTTAGCGGTGGGGACTAGCGGGCATGAGCAGTTCTTC. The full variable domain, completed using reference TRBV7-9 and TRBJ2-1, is DTGVSQNPRHKITKRGQNVTFRCDPISEHNRLYWYRQTLGQGPEFLTYFQNEAQLEKSRLLSDRFSAERPKGSFSTLEIQRTEQGDSAMYLCASSLAVGTSGHEQFFGPGTRLTVL.

The CDR3 here is CSVQRGALVEQFF. DNA of the CDR3: TGCAGTGTTCAGCGGGGGGCCCTGGTAGAGCAGTTCTTC. The V and J genes are TRBV20-1 and TRBJ2-1, with 9 bases aligning to TRBD2. In germline, CDR1 is DFQATT, CDR2 SNEGSKA (reference sequence). This CDR3 has 13 amino acids. After removal of 7 bases from V and 10 bases from J, the junction contained 11 bases not matched to a gene.

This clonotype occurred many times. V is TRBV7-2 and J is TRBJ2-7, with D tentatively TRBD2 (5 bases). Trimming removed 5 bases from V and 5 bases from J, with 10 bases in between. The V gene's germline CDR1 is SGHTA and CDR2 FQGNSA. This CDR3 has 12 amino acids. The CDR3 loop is CASSPPGNEQYF. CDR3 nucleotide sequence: TGTGCCAGCAGCCCTCCGGGGAACGAGCAGTACTTC.

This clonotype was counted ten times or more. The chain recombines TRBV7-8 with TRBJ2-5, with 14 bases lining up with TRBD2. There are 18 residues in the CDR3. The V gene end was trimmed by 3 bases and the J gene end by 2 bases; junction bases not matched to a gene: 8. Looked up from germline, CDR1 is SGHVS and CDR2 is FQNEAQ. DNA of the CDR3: TGTGCCAGCAGCTTTTCCCGGACTAGCGGGGGGCCTCAAGAGACCCAGTACTTC. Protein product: CASSFSRTSGGPQETQYF.

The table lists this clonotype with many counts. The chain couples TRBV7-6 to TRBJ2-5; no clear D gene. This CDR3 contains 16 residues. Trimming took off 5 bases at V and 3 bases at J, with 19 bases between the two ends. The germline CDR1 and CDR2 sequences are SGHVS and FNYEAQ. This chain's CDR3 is CASSPRPIPQKETQYF. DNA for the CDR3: TGTGCCAGCAGCCCCCGACCGATCCCCCAAAAAGAGACCCAGTACTTC.

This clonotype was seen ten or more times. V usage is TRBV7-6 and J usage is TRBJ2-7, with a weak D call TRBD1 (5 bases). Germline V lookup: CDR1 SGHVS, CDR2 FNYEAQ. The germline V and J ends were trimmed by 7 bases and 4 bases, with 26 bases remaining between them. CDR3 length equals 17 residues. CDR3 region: CASTPGLGRNSFYEQYF. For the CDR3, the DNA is TGTGCCAGCACCCCAGGGTTAGGGCGTAATTCTTTTTACGAGCAGTACTTC.

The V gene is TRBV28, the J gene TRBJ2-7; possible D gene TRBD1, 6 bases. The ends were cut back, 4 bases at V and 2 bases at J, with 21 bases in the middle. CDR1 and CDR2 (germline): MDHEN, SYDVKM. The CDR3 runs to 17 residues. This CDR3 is CASSWTLQGFWTYEQYF. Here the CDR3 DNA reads TGTGCCAGCAGTTGGACCCTACAGGGTTTCTGGACCTACGAGCAGTACTTC.

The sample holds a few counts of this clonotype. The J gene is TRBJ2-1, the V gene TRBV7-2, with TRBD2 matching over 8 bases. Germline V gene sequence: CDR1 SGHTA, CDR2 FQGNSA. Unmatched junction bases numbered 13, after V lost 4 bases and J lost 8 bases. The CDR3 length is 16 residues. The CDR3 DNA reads TGTGCCAGCAGCTCATTACGGGGGGGGAGACCCCATGAGCAGTTCTTC. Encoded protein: CASSSLRGGRPHEQFF.

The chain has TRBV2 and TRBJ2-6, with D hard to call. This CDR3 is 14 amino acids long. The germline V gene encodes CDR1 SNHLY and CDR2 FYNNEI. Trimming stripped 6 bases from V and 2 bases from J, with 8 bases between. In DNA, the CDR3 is TGTGCCAGCAGCCCGGCCGCTGGGGCCAACGTCCTGACTTTC. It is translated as CASSPAAGANVLTF.